The source of this T cell receptor (beta chain) is a study of blood T cells in healthy people across ages. Study observations and caveats: Among long-lived donors, naive CD4+ cells were more numerous and diversity higher than in aged donors.

Using a J-beta primer mix together with a sample-barcoded 5' primer, a second PCR was run for roughly 7 to 11 cycles. TCRdb re-derived calls from the 5' RACE reads in MiXCR, one entry per CDR3 protein. This table has roughly 680,000 distinct CDR3 sequences, 49% appearing once. With respect to this clonotype: Its antigen is as yet unknown.

Sequencing input: blood. The receptor's source is a woman aged 55-69 years in good health.

The CDR3 loop reads CSAGLTSYEQYF. CDR3 DNA: TGCAGTGCTGGACTAACCTCCTACGAGCAGTACTTC. The rearrangement uses TRBV20-1 and TRBJ2-7; tentatively, D is TRBD2 (6 bases). The V gene's germline CDR1 is DFQATT and CDR2 SNEGSKA (reference sequence). The CDR3 length is 12 residues. V lost 5 bases to trimming and J lost 0 bases, with 8 bases between them.